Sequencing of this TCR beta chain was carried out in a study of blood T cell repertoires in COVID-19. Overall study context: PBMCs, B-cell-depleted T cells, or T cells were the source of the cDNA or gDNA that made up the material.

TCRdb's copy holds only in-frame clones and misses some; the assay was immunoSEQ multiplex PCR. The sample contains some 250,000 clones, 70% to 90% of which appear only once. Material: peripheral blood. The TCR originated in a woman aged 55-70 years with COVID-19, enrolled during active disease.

Here the CDR3 reads CASSISDRSNYGYTF. DNA for the CDR3: TGTGCCAGTAGTATCAGCGACAGGTCAAACTATGGCTACACCTTC. V is TRBV19 and J is TRBJ1-2; D is perhaps TRBD1 (6 bases). The CDR3 runs to 15 residues. The V end was cut by 3 bases, the J end by 2 bases, with 13 bases between. Germline loops: CDR1 LNHDA, CDR2 SQIVND (reference sequence).